This T cell receptor (beta chain) was identified during a study of cytomegalovirus exposure and HLA in healthy donors. Primers for the PCR totalled 60 Vbeta and 13 Jbeta. TCRdb's table, derived via immunoSEQ multiplex PCR, lists solely in-frame clones and lacks some. The repertoire shows 100,000 to 150,000 clones; the top ten hold about 1.8%. Trimming removed 3 bases at V and 4 bases at J, with 12 bases between. The V gene's germline CDR1 is SEHNR and CDR2 FQNEAQ (reference sequence). The CDR3 is 14 amino acids. The chain combines TRBV7-9 with TRBJ1-1, with a possible D match to TRBD1 (6 bases). The sequenced sample was PBMCs. The sequence was obtained from a man younger than 30 in good health and CMV-seronegative. CDR3 sequence: CASSLVDSGTEAFF. CDR3 sequence (DNA): TGTGCCAGCAGCTTGGTGGACAGCGGCACTGAAGCTTTCTTT.